This T cell receptor (beta chain) was found in a study of blood T cell repertoires in COVID-19. Study-wide context: Spain, Italy and the United States supplied samples that represented acute and convalescent COVID-19. The cDNA or gDNA used as material had been derived from T cells, B-cell-depleted T cells, or PBMCs.

J gave up 8 bases and V 4 bases, and 9 bases lay outside the gene matches. Germline assignment: CDR1 MNHEY and CDR2 SVGAGI. The CDR3 length is 15 residues. As originally analysed: Amplified reference gene primers provided the basis for estimating nucleated cell counts. The protocol was immunoSEQ multiplex PCR, while the TCRdb copy is restricted to in-frame clones and leaves out a portion. Clone size and the V and J calls come from that table; the DNA yielded D and trimming. Seen here are more than 200,000 clones, approximately 83% observed once, and the top ten hold roughly 10%. The sequence was collected from a man aged 80 or over with acute or convalescent COVID-19. The chain carries TRBV6-5 and TRBJ2-1; 9 bases line up with TRBD2. Material: peripheral blood. The CDR3 loop reads CASSSAGGGMYEQFF. In DNA, the CDR3 is TGTGCCAGCAGTTCCGCGGGGGGGGGCATGTATGAGCAGTTCTTC.